Following are 22 T cell receptor beta chains from one sample sequenced in a study of graft-versus-host responses after intestinal transplantation. No cognate antigen is known for these TCRs. The data were produced by immunoSEQ multiplex PCR, yet TCRdb's version contains in-frame clones alone and is incomplete. The table lists over 80,000 clones, 91% of them singletons. The sequenced sample was unstimulated CD4+ T cells sorted from spleen or lymph node cells, obtained before transplant. These receptors were collected from a human donor who was the organ donor for an intestinal transplant.

The chain employs TRBV9 and TRBJ2-5; TRBD2 agrees at 10 bases. The junction had 11 bases not matched to a gene; V was cut back by 0 bases and J by 0 bases. Per germline, CDR1 SGDLS and CDR2 YYNGEE. The length of the CDR3 is 19 residues. This CDR3 reads CASSVGGLAGAEYQETQYF. The CDR3 DNA follows: TGTGCCAGCAGCGTAGGAGGGCTAGCGGGGGCCGAGTACCAAGAGACCCAGTACTTC.

Notes on this clone: The junction and the germline gene differ at one end; a read error may be behind it. Other DNA variants within this sample encode the same CDR3. The chain is built from TRBV18 and TRBJ2-2; 9 bases agree with TRBD2. Germline V CDR1 and CDR2: KGHSH, LQKENI. The CDR3 runs to 15 residues. The CDR3 spells CASSSTSGNTGELFF. CDR3 in DNA: TGCGCCAGCTCCTCGACTAGCGGTAACACCGGGGAGCTGTTTTTT.

This CDR3 reads CASRGLVSLYNEQFF. CDR3 nucleotide sequence: TGTGCCAGCAGGGGACTAGTAAGTTTGTACAATGAGCAGTTCTTC. This sequence joins TRBV2 and TRBJ2-1; 8 nucleotides align to TRBD2. J was trimmed by 4 bases and V by 6 bases; bases with no gene match: 8. This CDR3 region has 15 residues. The germline V gene has CDR1 SNHLY and CDR2 FYNNEI.

The chain is built from TRBV2 and TRBJ1-2; D perhaps matches TRBD1 (6 bases). The CDR3 length is 12 residues. Germline V gene sequence: CDR1 SNHLY, CDR2 FYNNEI. Trimming shortened V by 3 bases and J by 5 bases, and 7 bases separated the two germline ends. The CDR3 is CASSDRGYGYTF. CDR3 nucleotides: TGTGCCAGCAGTGACAGGGGTTATGGCTACACCTTC.

The chain employs TRBV6-1 and TRBJ2-4; D is uncertain. Germline V gene data show CDR1 as MNHNS and CDR2 as SASEGT. The length of the CDR3 is 17 residues. With 2 bases removed from V and 10 bases from J, the gap between germline ends came to 24 bases. The CDR3 nucleotides are TGTGCCAGCAGTGAACCCCAGTTCATTTCATCCCCCCAGATTCAGTACTTC. Amino acids: CASSEPQFISSPQIQYF.

The chain is built from TRBV5-5 and TRBJ1-1; D not certain. CDR3 length equals 13 residues. Germline CDR1 reads SGHKS; CDR2 reads YYEKEE (reference sequence). V was clipped by 4 bases and J by 1 base, with 8 bases between them. The CDR3 here is CASSTKSNTEAFF. The CDR3 bases are TGTGCCAGCAGCACAAAATCGAACACTGAAGCTTTCTTT.

This chain connects TRBV9 to TRBJ2-1; 8 bases map to TRBD1. CDR1 is SGDLS and CDR2 is YYNGEE in the germline V gene. The CDR3 has 15 residues. V lost 1 base to trimming and J lost 7 bases; unmatched junction nucleotides: 7. CDR3 residues: CASSVRQGNYNEQFF. The CDR3 coding sequence is TGTGCCAGCAGCGTACGACAGGGGAATTATAATGAGCAGTTCTTC.

V and J are TRBV11-2 and TRBJ2-7, with a possible D match to TRBD1 (6 bases). Germline V CDR1 and CDR2: SGHAT, FQNNGV. The CDR3 is 12 amino acids. Trimming shortened V by 5 bases and J by 2 bases, and 7 bases separated the two germline ends. CDR3 bases: TGTGCCAGCAGCCGGGACACCTACGAGCAGTACTTC. Its protein is CASSRDTYEQYF.

The V call is TRBV7-2, the J call TRBJ1-2; D is unresolved. This CDR3 contains 15 residues. The ends were cut back, 0 bases at V and 8 bases at J, with 16 bases in the middle. Germline V gene sequence: CDR1 SGHTA, CDR2 FQGNSA. CDR3 DNA sequence: TGTGCCAGCAGCTTAGCGTCATTAAAACAATGGGGCTACACCTTC. Translation gives CASSLASLKQWGYTF.

The chain combines TRBV2 with TRBJ1-5, with 8 bases aligning to TRBD1. Germline V gives CDR1 SNHLY, CDR2 FYNNEI. The CDR3 extends over 13 amino acids. The V segment lost 10 bases and the J segment 6 bases; nucleotides outside the gene matches: 8. The CDR3: CATRPQGGQPQHF. Written as DNA, the CDR3 is TGTGCCACTCGTCCACAGGGGGGTCAGCCCCAGCATTTT.

V usage is TRBV5-4 and J usage is TRBJ1-1, with unresolved D. From germline, CDR1 is SGHNT and CDR2 YYREEE (reference sequence). The CDR3 spans 14 residues. The V end was cut by 2 bases, the J end by 1 base, with 9 bases between. The CDR3 region is CASSLPSQNTEAFF. CDR3 in DNA: TGTGCCAGCAGCTTACCGAGTCAGAACACTGAAGCTTTCTTT.

This clone was seen once. The sample holds other DNA sequences that translate to the same CDR3. In DNA form, the CDR3 reads TGTGCCAGCAGCTTAGAAGTATTTCAAGGGGGCGGCACTGAAGCTTTCTTT. Amino acid sequence: CASSLEVFQGGGTEAFF. The rearrangement joins TRBV7-2 to TRBJ1-1; 7 bases fit TRBD1. V was pared by 1 base and J by 4 bases, with 12 bases of the junction left unmatched. This CDR3 comprises 17 residues. Germline assignment: CDR1 SGHTA and CDR2 FQGNSA. Looking up the rest from reference TRBV7-2 and TRBJ1-1 gives the full variable domain: GAGVSQSPSNKVTEKGKDVELRCDPISGHTALYWYRQSLGQGLEFLIYFQGNSAPDKSGLPSDRFSAERTGGSVSTLTIQRTQQEDSAVYLCASSLEVFQGGGTEAFFGQGTRLTVV.

The chain joins TRBV7-3 to TRBJ1-6; 8 bases match TRBD1. The junction had 2 bases not matched to a gene; V was cut back by 4 bases and J by 6 bases. The CDR3 length is 14 residues. Germline V gene sequence: CDR1 SGHTA, CDR2 FQGTGA. This CDR3 is CASSSGQGNSPLHF. CDR3 DNA: TGTGCCAGCAGCTCCGGACAGGGTAATTCACCCCTCCACTTT.

The chain joins TRBV27 to TRBJ1-2; 10 bases align to TRBD1. V gave up 6 bases and J gave up 5 bases; unmatched junction bases: 3. Germline assignment: CDR1 MNHEY and CDR2 SMNVEV (reference sequence). This CDR3 region has 13 residues. The CDR3 DNA reads as TGTGCCAGCAGCCGGGACAGGGGATATGGCTACACCTTC. It specifies CASSRDRGYGYTF.

This chain connects TRBV5-1 to TRBJ1-1, with D perhaps matching TRBD1 (5 bases). CDR3 length equals 13 residues. Trimming took off 4 bases at V and 1 base at J, with 8 bases between the two ends. Germline assignment: CDR1 SGHRS and CDR2 YFSETQ. The CDR3, as DNA: TGCGCCAGCAGCGCTGACAGGAACACTGAAGCTTTCTTT. Residues: CASSADRNTEAFF.

V and J are TRBV5-1 and TRBJ2-7; 7 bases line up with TRBD1. Germline lookup yields CDR1 SGHRS and CDR2 YFSETQ. Trimming cost V 4 bases and J 0 bases; bases outside gene matches: 10. The CDR3 has 16 residues. The CDR3 loop reads CASSTLGQLISYEQYF. CDR3 DNA: TGCGCCAGCAGCACCCTGGGACAGCTGATCTCCTACGAGCAGTACTTC.

Written as DNA, the CDR3 is TGTGCCAGTAGTATATTTCGGGCTAGCGGGGACCCCTCCTACGAGCAGTACTTC. Protein product: CASSIFRASGDPSYEQYF. The chain carries TRBV19 and TRBJ2-7; TRBD2 matches 9 bases. Germline V gene lookup returns CDR1 LNHDA and CDR2 SQIVND (reference sequence). J lost 0 bases, V lost 2 bases, and 11 bases had no gene match. This CDR3 is 18 amino acids long.

A single count supports this clone. V is TRBV9 and J is TRBJ2-7; no firm D call. This CDR3 is built from 14 residues. Germline V CDR1 and CDR2: SGDLS, YYNGEE. With 0 bases removed from V and 2 bases from J, the gap between germline ends came to 9 bases. The CDR3 nucleotides are TGTGCCAGCAGCGTAGCTCTCAGTACCTACGAGCAGTACTTC. Translated: CASSVALSTYEQYF. Based on the CDR3 plus reference TRBV9 and TRBJ2-7, the full variable domain is DSGVTQTPKHLITATGQRVTLRCSPRSGDLSVYWYQQSLDQGLQFLIQYYNGEERAKGNILERFSAQQFPDLHSELNLSSLELGDSALYFCASSVALSTYEQYFGPGTRLTVT.

The chain recombines TRBV5-1 with TRBJ2-3; D gene ambiguous. V was shortened by 4 bases and J by 1 base, with 7 bases between the two germline ends. The CDR3 length is 13 residues. Germline V gives CDR1 SGHRS, CDR2 YFSETQ. CDR3 nucleotides: TGCGCCAGCAGCCCCTTTGGCACAGATACGCAGTATTTT. Translating it yields CASSPFGTDTQYF.

This sequence joins TRBV4-3 and TRBJ2-7; D is uncertain. This CDR3 region has 16 residues. Germline values: CDR1 LGHNA, CDR2 YSLEER. V dropped 4 bases and J dropped 2 bases, with 18 bases sitting between them. The CDR3 coding sequence is TGCGCCAGCAGCCCCTCTAGTGGTACCACCCCCTACGAGCAGTACTTC. Its protein is CASSPSSGTTPYEQYF.

The chain recombines TRBV4-1 with TRBJ2-7, with 7 bases identical to TRBD2. This CDR3 has 16 amino acids. The ends lost 4 bases at V and 4 bases at J; junction bases unmatched: 13. The V gene's germline CDR1 is MGHRA and CDR2 YSYEKL. This CDR3 is CASSLRAGPVNYEQYF. In nucleotides, the CDR3 is TGCGCCAGCAGCCTTAGAGCGGGGCCCGTCAATTACGAGCAGTACTTC.

The chain carries TRBV20-1 and TRBJ1-1; D is possibly TRBD1 (5 bases). The germline V gene has CDR1 DFQATT and CDR2 SNEGSKA (reference sequence). Trimming took off 0 bases at V and 11 bases at J, with 10 bases between the two ends. The CDR3 extends over 11 amino acids. This chain's CDR3 is CSAREQGPAFF. The CDR3 nucleotides are TGCAGTGCTAGAGAGCAGGGCCCGGCTTTCTTT.